Below are 20 T cell receptor beta chains sequenced from a single sample in a study of T-cell memory formation after mild COVID-19. Each CDR3 protein is one row after TCRdb ran MiXCR on the 5' RACE reads. This table has 210,000 or so distinct CDR3 sequences, approximately 10% appearing once. Sequencing was performed on PBMCs or a T cell subset sorted from them (not recorded which). All receptors derive from a man aged 18-30 years who had mild COVID-19 (a few samples of this study predate the infection). Cell type and time point are not known.

This chain links TRBV9 with TRBJ2-2, with TRBD1 matching over 10 bases. Trimming took 4 bases from V and 9 from J; bases not matched to a gene: 9. Germline CDR1 reads SGDLS; CDR2 reads YYNGEE. This CDR3 comprises 15 residues. CDR3 DNA sequence: TGTGCCAGCAGCCTAGGGACAGGGGAAGTGTGGGAGCTGTTTTTT. Translation gives CASSLGTGEVWELFF.

This clonotype was found many times. The chain has TRBV9 and TRBJ2-3; TRBD2 agrees at 11 bases. After removal of 4 bases from V and 4 bases from J, the junction contained 8 bases not matched to a gene. There are 16 residues in the CDR3. Germline lookup yields CDR1 SGDLS and CDR2 YYNGEE. CDR3 bases: TGTGCCAGCAGCAAGACTAGCGGGGACCCACCAGATACGCAGTATTTT. This translates into CASSKTSGDPPDTQYF.

V usage is TRBV7-3 and J usage is TRBJ2-3; D is possibly TRBD1 (5 bases). The V end lost 2 bases, the J end lost 4 bases, and 10 bases lay between the germline ends. Germline CDR1 and CDR2: SGHTA and FQGTGA. The CDR3 consists of 14 residues. The DNA of the CDR3 is TGTGCCAGCAGCTTATTCCAGGGCCCAGATACGCAGTATTTT. This encodes CASSLFQGPDTQYF.

The CDR3 DNA follows: TGCAGTGCTAGTGGCAGGGTGAACACTGAAGCTTTCTTT. Amino acids: CSASGRVNTEAFF. The V call is TRBV20-1, the J call TRBJ1-1; D perhaps matches TRBD1 (5 bases). The germline V and J ends were trimmed by 3 bases and 0 bases, with 8 bases remaining between them. This CDR3 is built from 13 residues. CDR1 and CDR2 (germline): DFQATT, SNEGSKA (reference sequence).

This clonotype was detected ten times or more. J is TRBJ1-4 and V is TRBV10-3; 8 nucleotides align to TRBD1. The trim removed 6 bases at V and 5 bases at J, leaving 5 bases unmatched. The CDR3 covers 14 residues. Germline lookup yields CDR1 ENHRY and CDR2 SYGVKD. CDR3 bases: TGTGCCATCAGACCGGGACAGGACAATGAAAAACTGTTTTTT. This encodes CAIRPGQDNEKLFF.

The V gene is TRBV4-1, the J gene TRBJ2-3; 9 positions agree with TRBD1. After removal of 4 bases from V and 1 base from J, the junction contained 12 bases not matched to a gene. Germline V gene lookup returns CDR1 MGHRA and CDR2 YSYEKL. This CDR3 comprises 18 residues. CDR3 sequence reads: CASSPGQGEGGRTDTQYF. The DNA for the CDR3 is TGCGCCAGCAGCCCGGGACAGGGCGAGGGCGGACGCACAGATACGCAGTATTTT.

This clonotype turned up a few times. V and J are TRBV18 and TRBJ1-1; D is possibly TRBD1 (5 bases). This CDR3 has 13 residues. V dropped 4 bases and J dropped 11 bases, with 17 bases sitting between them. CDR1 is KGHSH and CDR2 is LQKENI in the germline V gene. The CDR3 region is CASSLSDTRGAFF. The CDR3 DNA reads as TGTGCCAGCTCACTTAGTGACACCCGGGGGGCTTTCTTT.

This clonotype was observed a few times. The V call is TRBV7-6, the J call TRBJ2-1; weak D call: TRBD2 (6 bases). V shed 1 base and J shed 0 bases, with 10 bases lying between them. The CDR3 extends over 16 amino acids. Germline V gene lookup returns CDR1 SGHVS and CDR2 FNYEAQ. In DNA, the CDR3 is TGTGCCAGCAGCTTAGAGGCGGGGTCCTCCTACAATGAGCAGTTCTTC. Protein: CASSLEAGSSYNEQFF.

This clonotype was recorded at least ten times. The chain joins TRBV5-1 to TRBJ2-1, with TRBD2 matching over 8 bases. Germline lookup yields CDR1 SGHRS and CDR2 YFSETQ. Trimming cost V 4 bases and J 5 bases; bases outside gene matches: 5. CDR3 length: 14 residues. For the CDR3, the DNA is TGCGCCAGCAGCCCGAGCGGGAGCAACAATGAGCAGTTCTTC. Translated, it gives CASSPSGSNNEQFF.

This chain connects TRBV5-5 to TRBJ1-5, with a possible D match to TRBD1 (6 bases). This CDR3 is built from 15 residues. With 0 bases removed from V and 4 bases from J, the gap between germline ends came to 11 bases. Germline CDR1 and CDR2: SGHKS and YYEKEE (reference sequence). The CDR3 region has the DNA TGTGCCAGCAGCTTGGTACAGGGTGGTAATCAGCCCCAGCATTTT. Its translation is CASSLVQGGNQPQHF.

DNA of the CDR3: TGTGCCAGCAGCTTACAGGGTTGGGGCGAGCAGTACTTC. It specifies CASSLQGWGEQYF. J is TRBJ2-7 and V is TRBV11-3; possible D gene TRBD1, 5 bases. V shed 2 bases and J shed 6 bases, with 11 bases lying between them. The CDR3 consists of 13 residues. CDR1 and CDR2 (germline): SGHNT, YENEEA.

The chain links TRBV24-1 to TRBJ1-5, with a tentative D call TRBD1 (5 bases). The CDR3 runs to 16 residues. The germline V and J ends were trimmed by 5 bases and 0 bases, with 13 bases remaining between them. Germline CDR1 KGHDR, CDR2 SFDVKD. The CDR3 nucleotides read TGTGCCACCAGTGGAACTCAGGGATATAGCAATCAGCCCCAGCATTTT. Its translation is CATSGTQGYSNQPQHF.

Only a few counts were recorded for this clonotype. V gene TRBV7-2 combines with J gene TRBJ1-5; 7 bases are a match to TRBD1. Germline CDR1 SGHTA, CDR2 FQGNSA. Losses at the gene ends were 5 bases for V and 3 bases for J; bases not matched to a gene: 7. The CDR3 runs to 15 residues. The CDR3 DNA is TGTGCCAGCAGCCCAAACAGGGGCCCCAATCAGCCCCAGCATTTT. This translates into CASSPNRGPNQPQHF.

In its sample, this clonotype was seen a few times. The chain employs TRBV7-2 and TRBJ2-5; D tentatively reads TRBD1 or TRBD2 (5 bases each). V lost 6 bases and J 2 bases, leaving 10 bases between the germline ends. This CDR3 comprises 13 residues. Looked up from germline, CDR1 is SGHTA and CDR2 is FQGNSA. The DNA of the CDR3 is TGTGCCAGCAGGAGGGGCCTTCAAGAGACCCAGTACTTC. Encoded protein: CASRRGLQETQYF.

The J gene is TRBJ1-1, the V gene TRBV12-3 or TRBV12-4; no reliable D call. V lost 2 bases and J 2 bases, leaving 9 bases between the germline ends. The CDR3 loop spans 14 amino acids. This CDR3 is CASSLQVPNTEAFF. In DNA, the CDR3 is TGTGCCAGCAGTTTACAGGTACCTAACACTGAAGCTTTCTTT.

This clonotype was seen a few times. The J gene is TRBJ1-1, the V gene TRBV25-1, with TRBD1 as a possible D gene (5 bases). The V end lost 6 bases, the J end lost 3 bases, and 14 bases lay between the germline ends. Germline V gives CDR1 MGHDK, CDR2 SYGVNS. The CDR3 extends over 14 amino acids. CDR3 sequence reads: CASRAGGEYTEAFF. Here the CDR3 DNA reads TGTGCCAGCAGGGCGGGGGGGGAGTACACTGAAGCTTTCTTT.

The chain employs TRBV7-9 and TRBJ1-6, with D maybe TRBD1 (5 bases). Germline lookup yields CDR1 SEHNR and CDR2 FQNEAQ (reference sequence). V was clipped by 6 bases and J by 6 bases, with 15 bases between them. The CDR3 length is 15 residues. CDR3 region: CASSAPGRSNSPLHF. The CDR3 DNA reads as TGTGCCAGCAGTGCCCCGGGGCGTAGTAATTCACCCCTCCACTTT. Drawing the rest from reference TRBV7-9 and TRBJ1-6, the complete variable domain is DTGVSQNPRHKITKRGQNVTFRCDPISEHNRLYWYRQTLGQGPEFLTYFQNEAQLEKSRLLSDRFSAERPKGSFSTLEIQRTEQGDSAMYLCASSAPGRSNSPLHFGNGTRLTVT.

V and J are TRBV18 and TRBJ1-1, with D uncertain. The CDR3 spans 14 residues. The V gene's germline CDR1 is KGHSH and CDR2 LQKENI. Deletions cut 0 bases from V and 3 bases from J, with 8 bases between. This CDR3 is CASSPPGVDTEAFF. The CDR3 bases are TGTGCCAGCTCACCACCCGGGGTCGACACTGAAGCTTTCTTT.

CDR3 sequence: CAPPGGQKFLKAKNIQYF. The CDR3 DNA sequence: TGTGCCCCGCCGGGCGGGCAGAAGTTCTTAAAAGCCAAAAACATTCAGTACTTC. V is TRBV24-1 and J is TRBJ2-4, with D tentatively TRBD2 (5 bases). Germline CDR1 is KGHDR and CDR2 is SFDVKD. V was trimmed by 12 bases and J by 0 bases, leaving 26 bases between them. The CDR3 is 18 residues long.

There are a few counts of this clonotype. The rearrangement links TRBV3-1 to TRBJ1-3, with D possibly matching TRBD1 (6 bases). Trimming removed 2 bases from V and 8 bases from J, with 10 bases in between. In germline, CDR1 is LGHDT, CDR2 YNNKEL (reference sequence). CDR3 size: 13 residues. The CDR3 sequence is CASSQTQGHTIYF. CDR3 sequence (DNA): TGTGCCAGCAGCCAAACCCAGGGGCACACCATATATTTT. The full variable domain, completed using reference TRBV3-1 and TRBJ1-3, is DTAVSQTPKYLVTQMGNDKSIKCEQNLGHDTMYWYKQDSKKFLKIMFSYNNKELIINETVPNRFSPKSPDKAHLNLHINSLELGDSAVYFCASSQTQGHTIYFGEGSWLTVV.